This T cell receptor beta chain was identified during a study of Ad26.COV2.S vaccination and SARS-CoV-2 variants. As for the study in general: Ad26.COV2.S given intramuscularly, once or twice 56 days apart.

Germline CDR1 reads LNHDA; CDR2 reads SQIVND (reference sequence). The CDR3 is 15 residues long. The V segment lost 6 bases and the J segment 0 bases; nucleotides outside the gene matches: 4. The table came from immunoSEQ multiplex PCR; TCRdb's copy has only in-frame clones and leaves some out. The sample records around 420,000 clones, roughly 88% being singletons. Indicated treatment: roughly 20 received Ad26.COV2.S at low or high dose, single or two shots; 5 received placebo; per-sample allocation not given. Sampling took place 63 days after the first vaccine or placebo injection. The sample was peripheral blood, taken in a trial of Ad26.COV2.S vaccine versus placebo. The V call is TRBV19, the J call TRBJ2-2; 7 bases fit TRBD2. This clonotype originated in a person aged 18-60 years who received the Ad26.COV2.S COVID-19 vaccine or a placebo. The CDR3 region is CASRFAGANTGELFF. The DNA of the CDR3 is TGTGCCAGTAGATTCGCGGGGGCGAACACCGGGGAGCTGTTTTTT.